The clone carrying this T cell receptor beta chain has ten or more counts. TCRdb passed the reads through MiXCR, listing each CDR3 protein once. The profile covers 250,000 or so distinct CDR3 sequences, with 29% appearing a single time and almost 7.5% taken by the ten largest. These data belong to a study of kidney transplant recipient with SARS-CoV-2 infection. Germline CDR1 reads GTSNPN; CDR2 reads SVGIG (reference sequence). There are 12 residues in the CDR3. V shed 1 base and J shed 5 bases, with 7 bases lying between them. The sample was a blood sample, taken at baseline and on roughly day 110 from a kidney transplant recipient. The TCR was taken from a male patient aged 25-45 years who had COVID-19 and was a kidney transplant recipient. Some of these T cells may belong to the graft donor. The chain has TRBV30 and TRBJ2-3; D remains ambiguous. In nucleotides, the CDR3 is TGTGCCTGGAGTGCTGGGGTAGATACGCAGTATTTT. It encodes CAWSAGVDTQYF.